This is a list of T cell receptor beta chains from one sample in a study of shared clonotypes between healthy human individuals. Here immunoSEQ multiplex PCR was the method, and the copy in TCRdb shows in-frame clones only, minus some. This sample has around 700,000 clones; about 90% occur once, and the top ten carry approximately 24%. The sample taken for sequencing was naive CD8+ T cells sorted from blood. The receptors were sampled from a young man in good health. Each CDR3 is given with its conserved first and last residue. Each record gives: D gene, J gene, clone size, V gene, CDR3 DNA, CDR3 protein. D genes are given only for firm matches. Expanded clones are given a class, and other clones once, few, many or no size at all.

NA,TRBJ2-2,NA,TRBV29-1,TGCAGCGCGGACAACCCGAACACCGGGGAGCTGTTTTTT,CSADNPNTGELFF
NA,TRBJ2-5,NA,TRBV11-2,TGTGCCAGCAGCTCAATTCGGGGGCCGGGACGCTCATCGACCCAGTACTTC,CASSSIRGPGRSSTQYF
TRBD2,TRBJ2-1,NA,TRBV6-5,TGTGCCAGCAGTTACTCGGTCACTAGCGGATACAATGAGCAGTTCTTC,CASSYSVTSGYNEQFF
TRBD1,TRBJ2-3,NA,TRBV7-8,TGTGCCAGCAGCCCACGGACAGGTCTTACTAGCACAGATACGCAGTATTTT,CASSPRTGLTSTDTQYF
NA,TRBJ2-5,NA,TRBV14,TGTGCCAGCAGCCAAGTCCCGCCCGTGGGGGGAGAGACCCAGTACTTC,CASSQVPPVGGETQYF
TRBD2,TRBJ2-1,NA,TRBV29-1,TGCAGCGTTGAAGGGATCCCGACTAGCGGGAGTTCCCCCAGGTTGGACAATGAGCAGTTCTTC,CSVEGIPTSGSSPRLDNEQFF
NA,TRBJ1-1,NA,TRBV6-5,TGTGCCAGCAGTTACGACGGTATCACTGAAGCTTTCTTT,CASSYDGITEAFF
NA,TRBJ2-5,NA,TRBV5-6,TGTGCCAGCAGCCAGGAAGGTGTAGGGACCCAGTACTTC,CASSQEGVGTQYF
TRBD2,TRBJ2-3,once,TRBV27,TGTGCCAGCAGTTTCTCCCCCGGACTAGCGGGAGCCTCAGATACGCAGTATTTT,CASSFSPGLAGASDTQYF
NA,TRBJ2-2,NA,TRBV10-2,TGCGCCAGCAGTGACGGGATTACGAACACCGGGGAGCTGTTTTTT,CASSDGITNTGELFF
TRBD1,TRBJ1-2,NA,TRBV5-4,TGTGCCAGCAGCCAGGACAGGCGAGATGGCTACACCTTC,CASSQDRRDGYTF
TRBD2,TRBJ2-1,NA,TRBV7-8,TGTGCCAGCAGCATCATCGAGGTAGCGGGAGGGATCGCATACAATGAGCAGTTCTTC,CASSIIEVAGGIAYNEQFF
NA,TRBJ1-2,NA,TRBV2,TGTGCCAGCAGTGAAACCCTATCCCACTATGGCTACACCTTC,CASSETLSHYGYTF
NA,TRBJ2-1,NA,TRBV5-5,TGTGCCAGCAGCGACGACGCGAGCTCCTACAATGAGCAGTTCTTC,CASSDDASSYNEQFF
NA,TRBJ2-7,NA,TRBV29-1,TGCAGCACGTACGGGGGAAGTTCCTACGAGCAGTACTTC,CSTYGGSSYEQYF
NA,TRBJ2-7,NA,TRBV7-8,TGTGCCGCGACCCCCCTAGTCCCCTACGAGCAGTACTTC,CAATPLVPYEQYF
TRBD1,TRBJ1-6,NA,TRBV7-2,TGTGCCAGCAGCTTAGGGGCGGGACAGGGGTATTCACCCCTCCACTTT,CASSLGAGQGYSPLHF
NA,TRBJ2-7,NA,TRBV27,TGTGCCACCTCGCCCGGGCGTGGGCAGTACTTC,CATSPGRGQYF
NA,TRBJ2-7,many,TRBV9,TGTGCCAGCAGCCCCGGACAGAACTACGAGCAGTACTTC,CASSPGQNYEQYF
TRBD2,TRBJ2-1,NA,TRBV27,TGTGCCAGCAGTTACGGACTAGCGGGGAGCTACAATGAGCAGTTCTTC,CASSYGLAGSYNEQFF
NA,TRBJ1-2,few,TRBV4-2,TGTGCCAGCAGCCAAGAGACAGGCCGGGGCCCAAATGGCTACACCTTC,CASSQETGRGPNGYTF
TRBD2,TRBJ2-7,NA,TRBV28,TGTGCCAGCATAGGCGGGAGGGACATCCACGAGCAGTACTTC,CASIGGRDIHEQYF